Shown below are 16 T cell receptor beta chains from a single sample sequenced in a study of cytomegalovirus exposure and HLA in healthy donors. It was with 60 Vbeta and 13 Jbeta primers that the PCR ran. Generated by immunoSEQ multiplex PCR, the TCRdb table keeps only in-frame clones and is missing some. Here the sample spans 60,000 to 75,000 clones, 74% being singletons. Sequenced: PBMCs. The receptors were gathered from a woman aged 25 to 39 in good health and CMV-seropositive.

The chain has TRBV7-9 and TRBJ2-5, with D perhaps matching TRBD1 (6 bases). CDR1 SEHNR and CDR2 FQNEAQ come from the germline V gene (reference sequence). Trimming stripped 2 bases from V and 2 bases from J, with 9 bases between. This CDR3 spans 14 amino acids. The CDR3, as DNA: TGTGCCAGCAGCTTAACAGGGCTACAAGAGACCCAGTACTTC. Translation: CASSLTGLQETQYF.

This clone occurred a few times. The rearrangement uses TRBV4-1 and TRBJ2-1, with 12 bases matching TRBD2. V was clipped by 1 base and J by 8 bases; unmatched bases: 9. This CDR3 is 17 amino acids long. Germline lookup yields CDR1 MGHRA and CDR2 YSYEKL. The CDR3 nucleotides are TGCGCCAGCAGCCAAGGGTTTCCTAGCGGGAGGGTCCATGAGCAGTTCTTC. It yields the protein CASSQGFPSGRVHEQFF.

For this clone: This sample also contains other DNA sequences that code for the same CDR3. The V gene is TRBV18, the J gene TRBJ2-7, with D possibly being TRBD1 (5 bases). Germline CDR1 reads KGHSH; CDR2 reads LQKENI. The CDR3 is 13 amino acids. V was cut by 6 bases and J by 2 bases, with 11 bases left in between. CDR3 sequence (DNA): TGTGCCAGCTCCCCAAGACAGACCTACGAGCAGTACTTC. Protein product: CASSPRQTYEQYF.

The CDR3 nucleotides are TGTGCCTGGAATTTTGTGCCCGTTGGGAGGGCCTACACCGGGGAGCTGTTTTTT. This sequence encodes CAWNFVPVGRAYTGELFF. V and J are TRBV30 and TRBJ2-2, with 7 bases matching TRBD2. With 4 bases clipped from V and 3 bases from J, the junction kept 17 bases outside the gene matches. This CDR3 region has 18 residues. Germline CDR1 GTSNPN, CDR2 SVGIG (reference sequence).

This clone occurred a few times. The chain combines TRBV7-9 with TRBJ1-1; the match to TRBD1 covers 8 bases. The CDR3 consists of 15 residues. Germline loops: CDR1 SEHNR, CDR2 FQNEAQ (reference sequence). The ends lost 3 bases at V and 1 base at J; junction bases unmatched: 4. The CDR3 sequence: CASSFIRGRNTEAFF. CDR3 DNA: TGTGCCAGCAGCTTCATCAGGGGGCGGAACACTGAAGCTTTCTTT.

In this sample, this clone turned up a few times. This chain links TRBV5-1 with TRBJ2-1; 14 bases align to TRBD2. Unmatched junction bases numbered 5, after V lost 2 bases and J lost 7 bases. Germline V CDR1 and CDR2: SGHRS, YFSETQ. The CDR3 runs 16 residues. For the CDR3, the DNA is TGCGCCAGCAGCTTCGGGACTAGCGGGAGTCCTAATGAGCAGTTCTTC. It yields the protein CASSFGTSGSPNEQFF. Supplemented by reference TRBV5-1 and TRBJ2-1, the full variable domain reads KAGVTQTPRYLIKTRGQQVTLSCSPISGHRSVSWYQQTPGQGLQFLFEYFSETQRNKGNFPGRFSGRQFSNSRSEMNVSTLELGDSALYLCASSFGTSGSPNEQFFGPGTRLTVL.

The chain recombines TRBV4-2 with TRBJ2-2, with 7 nucleotides matching TRBD2. Looked up from germline, CDR1 is LGHNA and CDR2 is YNFKEQ. Trimming removed 0 bases from V and 2 bases from J; junction bases left unmatched: 6. The CDR3 runs to 17 residues. In DNA, the CDR3 is TGTGCCAGCAGCCAAGATCCCCTAGCGGCCAACACCGGGGAGCTGTTTTTT. This translates into CASSQDPLAANTGELFF.

The chain is built from TRBV5-1 and TRBJ1-1, with a weak D call TRBD1 (5 bases). The CDR3 totals 14 residues. From germline, CDR1 is SGHRS and CDR2 YFSETQ. Trimming stripped 1 base from V and 1 base from J, with 8 bases between. The CDR3 loop reads CASSLLGGNTEAFF. The DNA for the CDR3 is TGCGCCAGCAGCTTGCTGGGGGGGAACACTGAAGCTTTCTTT.

The genes are TRBV7-6 and TRBJ2-5; a possible D gene is TRBD1 (6 bases). Germline CDR1 SGHVS, CDR2 FNYEAQ. Trimming cost V 5 bases and J 11 bases, with 12 bases left between them. The CDR3 spans 11 residues. The CDR3 region is CASSHGTLQYF. The CDR3 DNA reads as TGTGCCAGCAGCCACGGGACATTGCAGTACTTC. Using reference TRBV7-6 and TRBJ2-5 for the parts outside the CDR3, the full variable domain is GAGVSQSPRYKVTKRGQDVALRCDPISGHVSLYWYRQALGQGPEFLTYFNYEAQQDKSGLPNDRFSAERPEGSISTLTIQRTEQRDSAMYRCASSHGTLQYFGPGTRLLVL.

The chain joins TRBV7-9 to TRBJ2-7; 11 nucleotides match TRBD1. Trimming at V came to 8 bases and at J to 6 bases, leaving 6 bases not matched to a gene. CDR3 length: 13 amino acids. Germline values: CDR1 SEHNR, CDR2 FQNEAQ (reference sequence). The DNA for the CDR3 is TGTGCCAGCTGCTGGACAGGGGGCTCCGAGCAGTACTTC. This encodes CASCWTGGSEQYF. Full variable domain (missing parts from reference TRBV7-9 and TRBJ2-7): DTGVSQNPRHKITKRGQNVTFRCDPISEHNRLYWYRQTLGQGPEFLTYFQNEAQLEKSRLLSDRFSAERPKGSFSTLEIQRTEQGDSAMYLCASCWTGGSEQYFGPGTRLTVT.

J is TRBJ2-7 and V is TRBV20-1, with D hard to call. Germline CDR1 is DFQATT and CDR2 is SNEGSKA (reference sequence). The CDR3 consists of 11 residues. V was clipped by 7 bases and J by 0 bases, with 7 bases between them. The CDR3 nucleotides are TGCAGTGGAGGATTCTCCTACGAGCAGTACTTC. Amino acid sequence: CSGGFSYEQYF.

The chain combines TRBV30 with TRBJ1-3; a possible D gene is TRBD1 (5 bases). CDR1 and CDR2 from the germline V gene are GTSNPN and SVGIG (reference sequence). The CDR3 covers 16 residues. With 0 bases removed from V and 0 bases from J, the gap between germline ends came to 12 bases. CDR3 sequence: CAWSVGLLYSGNTIYF. In DNA, the CDR3 is TGTGCCTGGAGTGTGGGGCTACTCTACTCTGGAAACACCATATATTTT.

The rearrangement joins TRBV13 to TRBJ2-5, with 8 bases identical to TRBD2. CDR3 length equals 15 residues. J lost 2 bases, V lost 0 bases, and 2 bases had no gene match. Germline V gene sequence: CDR1 PRHDT, CDR2 FYEKMQ (reference sequence). CDR3 nucleotide sequence: TGTGCCAGCAGCTTAGGACTAGCGGATCAAGAGACCCAGTACTTC. It specifies CASSLGLADQETQYF.

The V and J genes are TRBV29-1 and TRBJ1-5, with unresolved D. Looked up from germline, CDR1 is SQVTM and CDR2 is ANQGSEA. Trimming removed 8 bases from V and 7 bases from J, with 6 bases in between. The CDR3 loop spans 9 amino acids. Here the CDR3 reads CSPLQPQHF. DNA for the CDR3: TGCAGCCCTTTGCAGCCCCAGCATTTT.

The chain joins TRBV7-7 to TRBJ1-1; D ambiguous. The CDR3 contains 13 residues. Germline V gene lookup returns CDR1 SSHAT and CDR2 FNYEAQ (reference sequence). Trimming pared 8 bases from V and 2 bases from J, leaving 12 bases between. The CDR3 reads CASGLDLNTEAFF. DNA of the CDR3: TGTGCCAGCGGACTTGATCTTAACACTGAAGCTTTCTTT.

This clone showed up just a few times. V usage is TRBV5-4 and J usage is TRBJ2-3, with 10 bases lining up with TRBD1. The CDR3 extends over 15 amino acids. J was trimmed by 4 bases and V by 4 bases; bases with no gene match: 6. Germline-derived CDR1 and CDR2 are SGHNT and YYREEE (reference sequence). CDR3 loop: CASSQTGGEADTQYF. CDR3 sequence (DNA): TGTGCCAGCAGCCAGACAGGGGGCGAAGCAGATACGCAGTATTTT.